This TCR beta chain was obtained from a study of blood T cell repertoires in COVID-19. CDR1 LGHDT and CDR2 YNNKEL come from the germline V gene (reference sequence). V was pared by 3 bases and J by 6 bases, with 12 bases between. The CDR3 is 15 residues long. Donors were grouped by their self-reported clinical history. Resolution of symptoms, clearance, or two negative PCRs was present in recovered Cohort 3 donors. The repertoire was sequenced with immunoSEQ multiplex PCR; TCRdb's copy has only in-frame clones and lacks some. This table has nearly 350,000 clones, about 90% appearing once. The chain carries TRBV3-1 (or the pseudogene TRBV3-2) and TRBJ1-6, with D maybe TRBD1 (5 bases). Material for sequencing was PBMCs or T cells enriched from blood (not recorded which). The receptor was derived from a woman in her 30s who had recovered from COVID-19. Here the CDR3 DNA reads TGTGCCAGCAGCCAGCTCCCAGACAGTAATTCACCCCTCCACTTT. Residues: CASSQLPDSNSPLHF.